These T cell receptor beta chains were read from a single sample in a study of T-cell memory formation after mild COVID-19. MiXCR, applied by TCRdb to the 5' RACE reads, yields one record per CDR3 protein. Altogether fewer than 650,000 distinct CDR3 sequences are present, roughly 22% being singletons, with the ten largest covering around 7.7%. Material for sequencing was PBMCs or a T cell subset sorted from them (not recorded which). Receptors originate from an adult woman who had mild COVID-19 (a few samples of this study predate the infection). Cell type and time point are not known. The CDR3 runs from the conserved cysteine through the conserved F or W. A D gene is named only where the DNA matches it firmly. Only some rows state a clone size, as once, few, many or a class for expanded clones.

clone size: .; D gene: TRBD1; J gene: TRBJ1-1; V gene: TRBV12-3/TRBV12-4; CDR3 protein: CASSQGAGYPNTEAFF; CDR3 DNA: TGTGCCAGCAGTCAGGGGGCTGGGTATCCAAACACTGAAGCTTTCTTT
clone size: few; D gene: TRBD2; J gene: TRBJ2-1; V gene: TRBV27; CDR3 protein: CASSSPSGRSLNEQFF; CDR3 DNA: TGTGCCAGCAGTTCCCCTAGCGGGAGGTCACTAAATGAGCAGTTCTTC
clone size: few; D gene: TRBD1; J gene: TRBJ1-1; V gene: TRBV6-9; CDR3 protein: CASSYPGQVNTEAFF; CDR3 DNA: TGTGCCAGCAGTTACCCGGGACAGGTGAACACTGAAGCTTTCTTT
clone size: few; D gene: .; J gene: TRBJ2-7; V gene: TRBV19; CDR3 protein: CASSSQGFPSYEQYF; CDR3 DNA: TGTGCCAGTAGTAGCCAGGGCTTTCCCTCCTACGAGCAGTACTTC
clone size: .; D gene: TRBD1; J gene: TRBJ2-3; V gene: TRBV9; CDR3 protein: CASSATHRGPSTDTQYF; CDR3 DNA: TGTGCCAGCAGCGCAACCCACAGGGGCCCCAGCACAGATACGCAGTATTTT
clone size: .; D gene: .; J gene: TRBJ1-6; V gene: TRBV5-1; CDR3 protein: CASSLDPATFPRSPLHF; CDR3 DNA: TGCGCCAGCAGCTTGGATCCAGCCACTTTCCCCCGCTCACCCCTCCACTTT
clone size: .; D gene: .; J gene: TRBJ1-5; V gene: TRBV20-1; CDR3 protein: CSARDHSFTNQPQHF; CDR3 DNA: TGCAGTGCTAGAGATCACTCATTCACCAATCAGCCCCAGCATTTT
clone size: few; D gene: .; J gene: TRBJ2-7; V gene: TRBV4-2; CDR3 protein: CASSQDFGGIDEQYF; CDR3 DNA: TGTGCCAGCAGCCAAGATTTTGGGGGCATTGACGAGCAGTACTTC
clone size: .; D gene: TRBD1; J gene: TRBJ2-3; V gene: TRBV2; CDR3 protein: CASIIGTASTDTQYF; CDR3 DNA: TGTGCCAGTATAATCGGGACAGCTAGCACAGATACGCAGTATTTT
clone size: .; D gene: TRBD1; J gene: TRBJ2-2; V gene: TRBV5-1; CDR3 protein: CASSHRGQNTGELFF; CDR3 DNA: TGCGCCAGCAGCCACAGGGGACAAAACACCGGGGAGCTGTTTTTT
clone size: .; D gene: .; J gene: TRBJ2-5; V gene: TRBV12-3/TRBV12-4; CDR3 protein: CASSSPGRAGETQYF; CDR3 DNA: TGTGCCAGCAGTTCCCCGGGGCGGGCAGGTGAGACCCAGTACTTC
clone size: .; D gene: TRBD1; J gene: TRBJ1-2; V gene: TRBV12-3/TRBV12-4; CDR3 protein: CASSLGDRVGGYGYTF; CDR3 DNA: TGTGCCAGCAGTTTAGGGGACAGGGTAGGCGGCTATGGCTACACCTTC
clone size: few; D gene: .; J gene: TRBJ1-1; V gene: TRBV7-9; CDR3 protein: CASSPPEVWTEAFF; CDR3 DNA: TGTGCCAGCAGCCCCCCGGAGGTTTGGACTGAAGCTTTCTTT
clone size: many; D gene: .; J gene: TRBJ1-1; V gene: TRBV7-9; CDR3 protein: CASSLTGAAEAFF; CDR3 DNA: TGTGCCAGCAGTCTGACCGGGGCAGCTGAAGCTTTCTTT
clone size: .; D gene: TRBD1; J gene: TRBJ2-3; V gene: TRBV6-2/TRBV6-3; CDR3 protein: CASRQGPGDTQYF; CDR3 DNA: TGTGCCAGCAGACAGGGGCCGGGAGATACGCAGTATTTT
clone size: .; D gene: .; J gene: TRBJ2-3; V gene: TRBV29-1; CDR3 protein: CSVEAGLHSTDTQYF; CDR3 DNA: TGCAGCGTTGAGGCGGGACTCCACAGCACAGATACGCAGTATTTT